This T cell receptor delta chain derives from a study of human gamma delta and Vdelta1 T cells. Study-wide results and limits: Reportedly, Delta One T cells were polyclonal and broadly targeted acute myeloid leukemia.

This clone was picked up a small number of times. Antigen unknown. TCRdb re-called clones from the PCR reads using CATT. The sample shows several thousand delta-chain clones, 30% to 45% of them seen only once. V trimming: 1 base; J trimming: 0 bases; junction bases outside the gene matches: 30. Germline CDR1 reads TSWWSYY; CDR2 reads QGS. The CDR3 runs to 25 residues. The chain joins TRDV1 to TRDJ1, with 9 bases that match TRDD3. The sequence was obtained from a human donor in good health. Sequenced sample: Vdelta1 gamma-delta T cells from blood grown in culture (DOT cells). This CDR3 is CALGERLGRPTHPTGGTAYTDKLIF. CDR3 DNA: TGTGCTCTTGGGGAACGCCTAGGGCGTCCTACCCACCCCACTGGGGGAACGGCGTACACCGATAAACTCATCTTT.